A single sample is the source of the 29 T cell receptor beta chains below, sequenced in a study of STAT5B mutations in CD4+ large granular lymphocyte leukemia. TCRdb's copy holds only in-frame clones and misses some; the assay was immunoSEQ multiplex PCR. In the table there are around 30,000 clones, around three quarters of which are singletons. The specimen was CD4+ T cells from blood buffy coats. The receptors derive from a human donor in good health.

This rearrangement joins TRBV7-6 to TRBJ2-1, with a tentative D call TRBD2 (5 bases). CDR3 length: 16 amino acids. V lost 1 base and J 5 bases, leaving 15 bases between the germline ends. Germline lookup yields CDR1 SGHVS and CDR2 FNYEAQ. The CDR3 bases are TGTGCCAGCAGCTTAGAAGGGTACGGGAAGAACAATGAGCAGTTCTTC. Encoded protein: CASSLEGYGKNNEQFF.

The V and J genes are TRBV5-1 and TRBJ1-1; TRBD1 is a possible D gene (5 bases). This CDR3 has 14 amino acids. V shed 2 bases and J shed 1 base, with 9 bases lying between them. Looked up from germline, CDR1 is SGHRS and CDR2 is YFSETQ. The CDR3 reads CASSFGGGNTEAFF. The CDR3 DNA sequence: TGCGCCAGCAGCTTTGGGGGGGGGAACACTGAAGCTTTCTTT. The whole variable domain, filled in from reference TRBV5-1 and TRBJ1-1, reads KAGVTQTPRYLIKTRGQQVTLSCSPISGHRSVSWYQQTPGQGLQFLFEYFSETQRNKGNFPGRFSGRQFSNSRSEMNVSTLELGDSALYLCASSFGGGNTEAFFGQGTRLTVV.

This chain links TRBV29-1 with TRBJ1-1; 8 bases are shared with TRBD1. The germline gives CDR1 SQVTM, CDR2 ANQGSEA. J lost 1 base, V lost 6 bases, and 7 bases had no gene match. This CDR3 has 14 residues. CDR3: CSVQGQGANTEAFF. The CDR3 nucleotides are TGCAGCGTGCAAGGACAGGGTGCGAACACTGAAGCTTTCTTT.

The chain employs TRBV5-1 and TRBJ2-1; 10 bases align to TRBD1. Germline V gives CDR1 SGHRS, CDR2 YFSETQ. The CDR3 covers 15 residues. Trimming removed 9 bases from V and 6 bases from J; junction bases left unmatched: 12. The CDR3 region is CATRPGQGSFNEQFF. In DNA form, the CDR3 reads TGCGCCACCCGCCCGGGACAGGGGTCTTTCAATGAGCAGTTCTTC. The full variable domain, with the rest looked up from reference TRBV5-1 and TRBJ2-1, is KAGVTQTPRYLIKTRGQQVTLSCSPISGHRSVSWYQQTPGQGLQFLFEYFSETQRNKGNFPGRFSGRQFSNSRSEMNVSTLELGDSALYLCATRPGQGSFNEQFFGPGTRLTVL.

The rearrangement links TRBV7-6 to TRBJ2-3, with D possibly TRBD1 on 6 matching bases. CDR1 and CDR2 (germline): SGHVS, FNYEAQ. V was pared by 5 bases and J by 5 bases, with 14 bases between. The CDR3 totals 14 residues. The CDR3 spells CASSRGGRVDTQYF. The CDR3 DNA follows: TGTGCCAGCAGCCGAGGGGGAAGGGTAGATACGCAGTATTTT.

V gene TRBV6-1 combines with J gene TRBJ2-7; the D call may be TRBD1 or TRBD2 (7 bases each). The germline CDR1 and CDR2 sequences are MNHNS and SASEGT. V shed 10 bases and J shed 4 bases, with 20 bases lying between them. The CDR3 contains 14 residues. CDR3 protein: CATTRQGGKYEQYF. The CDR3 DNA reads as TGTGCCACTACGAGACAGGGAGGGAAATACGAGCAGTACTTC.

The CDR3 region has the DNA TGCGCCAGCAGTGAGACGCGGGACAGGGGTCGAGCGGAGCAGTTCTTC. Its protein product is CASSETRDRGRAEQFF. The chain couples TRBV10-2 to TRBJ2-1; 10 positions match TRBD1. Germline CDR1 WSHSY, CDR2 SAAADI. Trimming took 2 bases from V and 10 from J; bases not matched to a gene: 11. The length of the CDR3 is 16 residues.

This chain uses TRBV29-1 with TRBJ2-7, with D perhaps being TRBD1 or TRBD2 (6 bases each). The CDR3 sequence is 13 residues long. V lost 6 bases and J lost 6, with 18 bases in between. CDR1 is SQVTM, CDR2 ANQGSEA, per germline. As DNA, the CDR3 is TGCAGCGTGGGGCCCGGGGGCTACATCGAGCAGTACTTC. Translating it yields CSVGPGGYIEQYF.

This sequence joins TRBV2 and TRBJ2-5; no definite D call. Trimming left V 4 bases short and J 11 bases short, with 17 bases between. This CDR3 contains 13 residues. Germline loops: CDR1 SNHLY, CDR2 FYNNEI. The CDR3 sequence: CASSVDPPAEQYF. CDR3 sequence (DNA): TGTGCCAGCAGTGTGGACCCACCGGCGGAGCAGTACTTC.

The chain links TRBV30 to TRBJ1-5; tentative D call: TRBD1 (5 bases). There are 16 residues in the CDR3. Trimming stripped 0 bases from V and 5 bases from J, with 17 bases between. Germline loops: CDR1 GTSNPN, CDR2 SVGIG (reference sequence). In DNA form, the CDR3 reads TGTGCCTGGAGTGTACTGGGGCCGGGCGGGGATCAGCCCCAGCATTTT. It encodes CAWSVLGPGGDQPQHF.

V and J are TRBV6-1 and TRBJ1-1; TRBD1 might be the D (5 bases). CDR1 MNHNS and CDR2 SASEGT come from the germline V gene. V dropped 3 bases and J dropped 1 base, with 12 bases sitting between them. This CDR3 is 15 amino acids long. CDR3 bases: TGTGCCAGCAGTGACCCGGGACGCCCGAACACTGAAGCTTTCTTT. Protein: CASSDPGRPNTEAFF.

The chain joins TRBV29-1 to TRBJ2-1; TRBD2 matches at 12 bases. The CDR3 totals 14 residues. CDR1 and CDR2 from the germline V gene are SQVTM and ANQGSEA. The J segment lost 9 bases and the V segment lost 4 bases, leaving 7 bases of the junction unmatched. CDR3 residues: CSVAELAGGFEQFF. CDR3 DNA sequence: TGCAGCGTTGCGGAACTAGCGGGAGGCTTTGAGCAGTTCTTC.

V and J are TRBV10-1 and TRBJ2-5, with 9 bases identical to TRBD1. Germline CDR1 WNHNN, CDR2 SYGVQD (reference sequence). Trimming at V came to 4 bases and at J to 4 bases, leaving 7 bases not matched to a gene. This CDR3 spans 15 amino acids. The CDR3 spells CASSGGTGTSETQYF. The CDR3 nucleotides are TGCGCCAGCAGTGGGGGGACAGGGACCTCAGAGACCCAGTACTTC.

The rearrangement uses TRBV2 and TRBJ2-1, with 10 bases fitting TRBD2. The ends lost 6 bases at V and 8 bases at J; junction bases unmatched: 10. Germline V gene lookup returns CDR1 SNHLY and CDR2 FYNNEI. This CDR3 has 15 residues. In DNA, the CDR3 is TGTGCCAGCAGCGCCCTAGCGGGGGCTGGGGATGAGCAGTTCTTC. Residues: CASSALAGAGDEQFF.

The chain is built from TRBV27 and TRBJ1-2; the D is unclear. V shed 7 bases and J shed 10 bases, with 22 bases lying between them. The CDR3 is made up of 14 amino acids. CDR1 is MNHEY and CDR2 is SMNVEV in the germline V gene (reference sequence). CDR3 in DNA: TGTGCCAGCACCATAAAGAGTGGTGGGATTCCCTACACCTTC. This codes for CASTIKSGGIPYTF.

This clone was counted once. This rearrangement joins TRBV5-4 to TRBJ2-1; a weak D match, TRBD2 (7 bases). The CDR3 covers 17 residues. V lost 4 bases and J lost 5, with 22 bases in between. CDR1 and CDR2 (germline): SGHNT, YYREEE (reference sequence). DNA for the CDR3: TGTGCCAGCAGCAGGAAGGGGGGGGCAATAAGAGACAATGAGCAGTTCTTC. The encoded protein is CASSRKGGAIRDNEQFF. The variable domain in full, with the rest retrieved from reference TRBV5-4 and TRBJ2-1, is ETGVTQSPTHLIKTRGQQVTLRCSSQSGHNTVSWYQQALGQGPQFIFQYYREEENGRGNFPPRFSGLQFPNYSSELNVNALELDDSALYLCASSRKGGAIRDNEQFFGPGTRLTVL.

The rearrangement links TRBV5-5 to TRBJ2-1, with 11 nucleotides matching TRBD1. V shed 5 bases and J 9 bases; nucleotides not matched to a gene: 13. The germline CDR1 and CDR2 sequences are SGHKS and YYEKEE (reference sequence). The CDR3 has 16 amino acids. The CDR3 coding sequence is TGTGCCAGCAGTTTTGGATGGGACAGGGGGGTTGGTGAGCAGTTCTTC. Translated, it gives CASSFGWDRGVGEQFF.

DNA for the CDR3: TGCGCCAGCAGTGAAGGCCTCGCCCGAGATACGCAGTATTTT. Its protein is CASSEGLARDTQYF. The V call is TRBV10-1, the J call TRBJ2-3, with D unresolved. With 3 bases removed from V and 5 bases from J, the gap between germline ends came to 12 bases. The germline gives CDR1 WNHNN, CDR2 SYGVQD (reference sequence). The CDR3 contains 14 residues.

The rearrangement uses TRBV25-1 and TRBJ1-4, with TRBD1 matching over 7 bases. The CDR3 spans 14 residues. V was pared by 3 bases and J by 3 bases, with 1 base of the junction left unmatched. Germline V gives CDR1 MGHDK, CDR2 SYGVNS. Here the CDR3 DNA reads TGTGCCAGCAGTGAGGGACAGTCTAATGAAAAACTGTTTTTT. It is translated as CASSEGQSNEKLFF.

This clone was found a few times. The chain employs TRBV7-9 and TRBJ2-7; the match to TRBD1 covers 7 bases. After removal of 5 bases from V and 0 bases from J, the junction contained 13 bases not matched to a gene. CDR1 is SEHNR, CDR2 FQNEAQ, per germline (reference sequence). The CDR3 is made up of 17 amino acids. CDR3 sequence: CASSRSWDRVSSYEQYF. CDR3 nucleotide sequence: TGTGCCAGCAGCCGATCCTGGGACAGAGTTAGCTCCTACGAGCAGTACTTC.

This clone was found a few times. The rearrangement uses TRBV5-1 and TRBJ1-4, with D possibly TRBD1 on 5 matching bases. The CDR3 is 17 residues long. Per germline, CDR1 SGHRS and CDR2 YFSETQ. The germline V and J ends were trimmed by 0 bases and 6 bases, with 18 bases remaining between them. CDR3 coding DNA: TGCGCCAGCAGCTTGGGACGGAGACCTTGGGGGGATGAAAAACTGTTTTTT. This codes for CASSLGRRPWGDEKLFF.

The chain couples TRBV5-1 to TRBJ2-1; no reliable D call. The CDR3 covers 13 residues. V was pared by 0 bases and J by 6 bases, with 7 bases between. Germline-derived CDR1 and CDR2 are SGHRS and YFSETQ. The CDR3 is CASSLALANEQFF. The CDR3 DNA follows: TGCGCCAGCAGCTTGGCCTTAGCCAATGAGCAGTTCTTC.

V and J are TRBV4-1 and TRBJ1-1; D remains ambiguous. Germline V CDR1 and CDR2: MGHRA, YSYEKL. The germline V and J ends were trimmed by 1 base and 10 bases, with 7 bases remaining between them. The CDR3 sequence is 11 residues long. CDR3 DNA sequence: TGCGCCAGCAGCCAAGGGAGAGTAGCTTTCTTT. Protein: CASSQGRVAFF.

This rearrangement joins TRBV4-1 to TRBJ2-7; perhaps TRBD2 as D (5 bases). The CDR3 has 16 amino acids. The germline gives CDR1 MGHRA, CDR2 YSYEKL. The V end lost 3 bases, the J end lost 6 bases, and 21 bases lay between the germline ends. The CDR3 sequence: CASSQGPTRADREQYF. Written as DNA, the CDR3 is TGCGCCAGCAGCCAGGGCCCAACTAGGGCAGATCGCGAGCAGTACTTC.

About this clone itself: In the same sample, other DNA sequences code for this CDR3. The V gene is TRBV5-1, the J gene TRBJ2-3; D may be TRBD2 (6 bases). Germline values: CDR1 SGHRS, CDR2 YFSETQ. V lost 0 bases and J 4 bases, leaving 15 bases between the germline ends. The CDR3 contains 16 residues. The CDR3 spells CASSLERAGMSDTQYF. The CDR3, as DNA: TGCGCCAGCAGCTTGGAACGGGCGGGGATGTCAGATACGCAGTATTTT. Drawing the rest from reference TRBV5-1 and TRBJ2-3, the complete variable domain is KAGVTQTPRYLIKTRGQQVTLSCSPISGHRSVSWYQQTPGQGLQFLFEYFSETQRNKGNFPGRFSGRQFSNSRSEMNVSTLELGDSALYLCASSLERAGMSDTQYFGPGTRLTVL.

The V and J genes are TRBV6-4 and TRBJ2-1; TRBD1 is a possible D gene (6 bases). Germline V gene sequence: CDR1 MRHNA, CDR2 SNTAGT. This CDR3 spans 14 amino acids. The V and J ends lost 6 bases and 4 bases respectively, with 13 bases between them. The CDR3: CASRPGQKYNEQFF. The CDR3 nucleotides read TGTGCCAGCAGGCCTGGACAGAAATACAATGAGCAGTTCTTC.

The chain employs TRBV4-2 and TRBJ2-1, with D maybe TRBD2 (5 bases). Between the trimmed V and J ends, which lost 4 bases and 0 bases, there was a span of 13 bases. The CDR3 has 16 residues. CDR1 and CDR2 (germline): LGHNA, YNFKEQ. CDR3 bases: TGTGCCAGCAGCCCAACGGGAAGCATCTCCTACAATGAGCAGTTCTTC. Its protein product is CASSPTGSISYNEQFF.

This clone was observed once. The chain joins TRBV6-5 to TRBJ2-7; TRBD1 agrees at 9 bases. Germline lookup yields CDR1 MNHEY and CDR2 SVGAGI. V lost 6 bases to trimming and J lost 2 bases; unmatched junction nucleotides: 8. The CDR3 contains 15 residues. CDR3 loop: CASSRGQGSPYEQYF. The CDR3 DNA sequence: TGTGCCAGCAGCCGCGGACAGGGGTCCCCCTACGAGCAGTACTTC.

A single count supports this clone. The chain joins TRBV30 to TRBJ1-6; D is undetermined. Per the germline V gene, CDR1 is GTSNPN and CDR2 is SVGIG (reference sequence). Trimming took 4 bases from V and 4 from J, leaving 11 bases between them. The CDR3 loop spans 14 amino acids. CDR3 sequence: CAWIRTDYNSPLHF. DNA of the CDR3: TGTGCCTGGATTCGGACGGATTATAATTCACCCCTCCACTTT.